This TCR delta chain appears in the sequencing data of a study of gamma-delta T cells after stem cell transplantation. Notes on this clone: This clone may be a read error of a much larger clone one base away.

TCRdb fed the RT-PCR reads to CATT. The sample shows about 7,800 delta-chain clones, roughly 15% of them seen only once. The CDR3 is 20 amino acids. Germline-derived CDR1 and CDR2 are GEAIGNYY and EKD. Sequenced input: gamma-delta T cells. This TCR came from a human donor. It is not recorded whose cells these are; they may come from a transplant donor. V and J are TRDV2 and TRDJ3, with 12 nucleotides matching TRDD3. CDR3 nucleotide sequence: TGTGCCTGTGACACCGTACTGGGGGATACAAGCTCCTGGTACACCCGACAGATGTTTTTC. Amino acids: CACDTVLGDTSSWYTRQMFF.